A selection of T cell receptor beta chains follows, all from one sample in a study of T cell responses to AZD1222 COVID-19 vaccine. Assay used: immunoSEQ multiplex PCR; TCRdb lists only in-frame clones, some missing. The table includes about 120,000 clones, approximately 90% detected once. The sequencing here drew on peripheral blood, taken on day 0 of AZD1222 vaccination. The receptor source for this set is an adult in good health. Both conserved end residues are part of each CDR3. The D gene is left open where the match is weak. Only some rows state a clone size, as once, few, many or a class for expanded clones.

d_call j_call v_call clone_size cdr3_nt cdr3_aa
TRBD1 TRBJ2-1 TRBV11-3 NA TGTGCCAGCAGGGGACAGGGTAGTGAGCAGTTCTTC CASRGQGSEQFF
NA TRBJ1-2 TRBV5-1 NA TGCGCCAGCAGCTTTTATTCATATGGCTACACCTTC CASSFYSYGYTF
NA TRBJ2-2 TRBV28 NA TGTGCCAGCAGAGTGGCACTGAACACCGGGGAGCTGTTTTTT CASRVALNTGELFF
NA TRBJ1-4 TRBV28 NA TGTGCCAGCACTACACTCATCGGGGGGGGAAAACTGTTTTTT CASTTLIGGGKLFF
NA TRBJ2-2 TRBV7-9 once TGTGCCAGCAGCTTAGCGGGGCACACGAACACCGGGGAGCTGTTTTTT CASSLAGHTNTGELFF
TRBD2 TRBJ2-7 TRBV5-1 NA TGCGCCAGCAGCGGGGGACTAGCGGGAGGCTCTCAGGGGCAGTACTTC CASSGGLAGGSQGQYF
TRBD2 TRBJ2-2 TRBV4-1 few TGCGCCAGCAGCCAGGATCGACTAGCGGGGGGGTCCCGAAAGGGGAACACCGGGGAGCTGTTTTTT CASSQDRLAGGSRKGNTGELFF
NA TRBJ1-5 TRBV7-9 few TGTGCCAGCAGCTTACAGGGAAATCAGCCCCAGCATTTT CASSLQGNQPQHF
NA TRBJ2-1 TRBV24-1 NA TGTGCCACCAGTGATTGGACACAGAACTACAATGAGCAGTTCTTC CATSDWTQNYNEQFF
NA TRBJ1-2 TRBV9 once TGTGCCAGCAGCGTACCAGGGTACGGCTACACCTTC CASSVPGYGYTF
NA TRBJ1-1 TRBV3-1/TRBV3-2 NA TGTGCCAGCAGCCAAGAAGGGGGTAAAGCTTTCTTT CASSQEGGKAFF
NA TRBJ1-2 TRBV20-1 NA TGCAGTGCTGGAGCAGGGAATGGCTACACCTTC CSAGAGNGYTF
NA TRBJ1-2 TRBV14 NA TGTGCCAGCAGCAAGCTAGGAGGGGCGAGTGGCTACACCTTC CASSKLGGASGYTF
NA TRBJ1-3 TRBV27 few TGTGCCAGCAGTTTATCGTGGGCTACCTTCTCTGGAAACACCATATATTTT CASSLSWATFSGNTIYF
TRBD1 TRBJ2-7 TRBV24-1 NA TGTGCCACCAGTGAATCCGGGACAGGGCTCCACGAGCAGTACTTC CATSESGTGLHEQYF
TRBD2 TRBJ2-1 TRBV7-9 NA TGTGCCAGCACGCGGACTAGCGGGGCCAGCTCCTACAATGAGCAGTTCTTC CASTRTSGASSYNEQFF
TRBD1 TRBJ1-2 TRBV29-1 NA TGCAGCGCCCCCGGGACAGGGATTAACTATGGCTACACCTTC CSAPGTGINYGYTF
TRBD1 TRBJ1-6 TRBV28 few TGTGCCAGCAGTTTGTGGACAGGGATTACTTCCTATAATTCACCCCTCCACTTT CASSLWTGITSYNSPLHF
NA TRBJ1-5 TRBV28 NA TGTGCCAGCAGGACCTTCCCGGACAGCAATCAGCCCCAGCATTTT CASRTFPDSNQPQHF
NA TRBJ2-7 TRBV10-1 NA TGCGCCAGCAGTGAGGGGTACGAGCAGTACTTC CASSEGYEQYF
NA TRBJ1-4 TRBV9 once TGTGCCAGCAGTGGACCTAGGGAGGGTGGAAATGAAAAACTGTTTTTT CASSGPREGGNEKLFF
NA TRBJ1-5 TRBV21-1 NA TGTGCCAGCGGGGGTGGTGGGCAGGATAGCAATCAGCCCCAGCATTTT CASGGGGQDSNQPQHF
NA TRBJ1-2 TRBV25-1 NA TGTGCCAGCAGTAACCTAAACAGGGTGGGCTACACCTTC CASSNLNRVGYTF
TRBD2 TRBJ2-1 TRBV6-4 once TGTGCCAGCAGTGCCGCGGGAGAGGGTTACAATGAGCAGTTCTTC CASSAAGEGYNEQFF
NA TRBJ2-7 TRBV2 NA TGTGCCAGCCTTTCCCAGGGGACTGGCGAGCAGTACTTC CASLSQGTGEQYF
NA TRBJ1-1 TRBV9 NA TGTGCCAGCAGTACCCTAGTGGACAGTGAAGCTTTCTTT CASSTLVDSEAFF
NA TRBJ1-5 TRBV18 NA TGTGCCAGCTCACCAGGACAGCTAATCAATCAGCCCCAGCATTTT CASSPGQLINQPQHF
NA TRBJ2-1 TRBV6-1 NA TGTGCCAGCAGTGATGGGGGGAGTAGGATTAATGAGCAGTTCTTC CASSDGGSRINEQFF
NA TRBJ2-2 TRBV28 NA TGTGCCAGCACCCCTTCGGCCGGAGCTGGGGAGCTGTTTTTT CASTPSAGAGELFF
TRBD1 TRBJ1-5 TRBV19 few TGTGCCAGTACTAGCTGGGGGACAGGGGATCAGCCCCAGCATTTT CASTSWGTGDQPQHF
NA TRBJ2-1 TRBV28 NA TGTGCCAGCAGCCTGGGTTACAATGAGCAGTTCTTC CASSLGYNEQFF
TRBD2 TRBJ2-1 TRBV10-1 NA TGCGCCAGCAGCGCCGGGACTATAACCAATGAGCAGTTCTTC CASSAGTITNEQFF
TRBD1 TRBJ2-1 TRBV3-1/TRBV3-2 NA TGTGCCAGCAGCCAAAAGGGCAGGGGGCATGGCAATGAGCAGTTCTTC CASSQKGRGHGNEQFF
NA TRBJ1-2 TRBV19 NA TGTGCCAGTAGAAAACCGGGGGGGGCCTATGGCTACACCTTC CASRKPGGAYGYTF
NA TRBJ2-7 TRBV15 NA TGTGCCACCAGCAGAGACAGGGGTTCTTCCGAGCAGTACTTC CATSRDRGSSEQYF
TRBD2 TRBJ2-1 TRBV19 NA TGTGCCAGTTCCCCCTACACCGGGACTAGCGGGGGTGAGCAGTTCTTC CASSPYTGTSGGEQFF
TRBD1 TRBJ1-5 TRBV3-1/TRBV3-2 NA TGTGCCAGCAGCCCAAGGGACAGGGAGGGGCAGCCCCAGCATTTT CASSPRDREGQPQHF
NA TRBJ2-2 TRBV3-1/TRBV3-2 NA TGTGCCAGCAGCCAAGTGGGATCGGGGCCCGGGGAGCTGTTTTTT CASSQVGSGPGELFF
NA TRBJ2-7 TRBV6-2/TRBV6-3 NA TGTGCCAGCAGTTACTCCCCATGGGGGATCTACGAGCAGTACTTC CASSYSPWGIYEQYF